This T cell receptor (beta chain) was recovered during a study of vaccination and CD4 T cells after COVID-19. Documented treatment: approximately 10-day PBMC culture with coronavirus spike peptide pools or control peptides (ViraFEST assay). V was shortened by 3 bases and J by 5 bases, with 8 bases between the two germline ends. The length of the CDR3 is 14 residues. Germline V CDR1 and CDR2: LGHNA, YNFKEQ. Turning to this clonotype: What it binds is unknown.

Researchers used the Oncomine TCR Beta short-read assay to sequence DNA from cultured CD4+ T cells. From the PCR reads, TCRdb called clonotypes with MiXCR, one entry per CDR3 protein. The profile shows about 14,000 distinct CDR3 sequences, 50% to 65% of them singletons. The material sequenced was CD4+ T cells from blood, cultured in vitro. The chain has TRBV4-2 and TRBJ1-6; no reliable D call. The sequence was obtained from a human donor who had recovered from COVID-19. The CDR3 bases are TGTGCCAGCAGCCACATAGTCGATAATTCACCCCTCCACTTT. Translating gives CASSHIVDNSPLHF.